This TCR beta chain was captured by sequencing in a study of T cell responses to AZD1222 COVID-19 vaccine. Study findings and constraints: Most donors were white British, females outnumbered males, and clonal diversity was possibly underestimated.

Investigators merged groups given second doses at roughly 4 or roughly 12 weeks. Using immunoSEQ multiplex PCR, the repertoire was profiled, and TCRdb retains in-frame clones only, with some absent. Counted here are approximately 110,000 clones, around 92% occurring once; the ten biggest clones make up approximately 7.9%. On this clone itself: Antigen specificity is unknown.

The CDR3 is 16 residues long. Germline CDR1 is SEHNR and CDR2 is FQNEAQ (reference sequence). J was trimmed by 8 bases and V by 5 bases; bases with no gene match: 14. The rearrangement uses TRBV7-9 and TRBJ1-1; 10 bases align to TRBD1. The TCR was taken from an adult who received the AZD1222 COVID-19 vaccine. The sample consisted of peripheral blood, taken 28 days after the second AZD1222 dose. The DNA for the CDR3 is TGTGCCAGCAGCCAGGGACAGGGGTTCCTTGGGGGGGAAGCTTTCTTT. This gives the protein CASSQGQGFLGGEAFF.